One sample yielded the 19 T cell receptor beta chains listed below, sequenced in a study of shared clonotypes between healthy human individuals. Assay: immunoSEQ multiplex PCR; the TCRdb copy retains only in-frame clones and omits some. Of more than 550,000 clones in the sample, around 91% were seen once. Sequences were obtained from memory CD8+ T cells from PBMCs. Subset reported: CD45RO+ cells pooled with CCR7-negative TemRA cells. These receptors were obtained from a man between 18 and 35 years old in good health. Some clones in this sample may be carry-over from other donors' samples.

The V gene is TRBV9, the J gene TRBJ2-2, with 8 bases matching TRBD1. The CDR3 is 16 residues long. Germline V gene sequence: CDR1 SGDLS, CDR2 YYNGEE. Losses at the gene ends were 0 bases for V and 4 bases for J; bases not matched to a gene: 5. This chain's CDR3 is CASSVAGGDSTGELFF. In DNA, the CDR3 is TGTGCCAGCAGCGTAGCAGGGGGCGATAGCACCGGGGAGCTGTTTTTT.

V gene TRBV28 combines with J gene TRBJ2-3; D is undetermined. V lost 6 bases to trimming and J lost 3 bases, with 10 bases between them. Per the germline V gene, CDR1 is MDHEN and CDR2 is SYDVKM. The CDR3 is 13 amino acids. CDR3 DNA sequence: TGTGCCAGCAGGAATCCACCTACAGATACGCAGTATTTT. Translation: CASRNPPTDTQYF.

In the case of this clone: It is likely a read error: a sequence one base away is far more abundant. The chain is built from TRBV14 and TRBJ1-1, with D possibly being TRBD1 (5 bases). V lost 0 bases, J lost 1 base, and 12 bases lay in between. The CDR3 length is 16 residues. Germline CDR1 reads SGHDN; CDR2 reads FVKESK. The CDR3 DNA follows: TGTGCCAGCAGCCAAGACAGGGCCCGAGCGAACACTGAAGCTTTCTTT. Protein sequence: CASSQDRARANTEAFF.

The chain links TRBV4-1 to TRBJ1-2, with D unclear. Trimming cost V 0 bases and J 4 bases, with 9 bases left between them. The CDR3 contains 14 residues. CDR1 and CDR2 from the germline V gene are MGHRA and YSYEKL. The CDR3 region has the DNA TGCGCCAGCAGCCAAGAGGGCAGTTTCTATGGCTACACCTTC. Its translation is CASSQEGSFYGYTF.

As to this clone: At the DNA level, this CDR3 is encoded by other sequences in the same sample as well. V and J are TRBV9 and TRBJ2-5, with TRBD2 matching 7 bases. The CDR3 has 13 amino acids. Germline CDR1 is SGDLS and CDR2 is YYNGEE. V lost 2 bases and J lost 4; bases outside the gene matches: 2. Here the CDR3 reads CASSVWEGETQYF. CDR3 in DNA: TGTGCCAGCAGCGTTTGGGAGGGAGAGACCCAGTACTTC.

This sequence joins TRBV21-1 and TRBJ2-2; TRBD1 is the table's D call, not checked against the DNA. TRBV21-1 is a pseudogene. This CDR3 is built from 15 residues. The CDR3 DNA is TGTGCCAGCAGGAAGGACAGGGGGAGGGCCGGGGAGCTGTTTTTT. Amino acid sequence: CASRKDRGRAGELFF.

The chain has TRBV27 and TRBJ2-7, with D unclear. From germline, CDR1 is MNHEY and CDR2 SMNVEV (reference sequence). The CDR3 consists of 11 residues. Trimming shortened V by 10 bases and J by 3 bases, and 10 bases separated the two germline ends. CDR3 amino acids: CATGRSYEQYF. The CDR3 region has the DNA TGTGCCACCGGTAGGAGCTACGAGCAGTACTTC.

The gene calls are TRBV11-2 and TRBJ2-7, with D uncertain. The CDR3 is 13 amino acids. Trimming removed 5 bases at V and 3 bases at J, with 11 bases between. Looked up from germline, CDR1 is SGHAT and CDR2 is FQNNGV. The CDR3 loop is CASSLAWGYEQYF. The CDR3 DNA is TGTGCCAGCAGCCTCGCGTGGGGCTACGAGCAGTACTTC.

This clone was seen more than once but under ten times. The gene calls are TRBV7-8 and TRBJ2-1; 7 bases match TRBD2. Germline CDR1 and CDR2: SGHVS and FQNEAQ. Germline trimming cut 5 bases from V and 8 bases from J; bases unmatched to any gene: 12. The CDR3 totals 15 residues. Written as DNA, the CDR3 is TGTGCCAGCAGCACCCCTAGCGGTTTAGGCGATGAGCAGTTCTTC. Amino acid sequence: CASSTPSGLGDEQFF.

The CDR3 is CSVDRGPMNTEAFF. Here the CDR3 DNA reads TGCAGCGTTGACAGGGGGCCCATGAACACTGAAGCTTTCTTT. The genes are TRBV29-1 and TRBJ1-1; 8 nucleotides align to TRBD1. V was pared by 3 bases and J by 0 bases, with 3 bases of the junction left unmatched. The CDR3 covers 14 residues. Germline V gene data show CDR1 as SQVTM and CDR2 as ANQGSEA.

The chain joins TRBV27 to TRBJ2-5, with D perhaps matching TRBD2 (7 bases). The CDR3 loop spans 14 amino acids. With 8 bases removed from V and 4 bases from J, the gap between germline ends came to 17 bases. CDR1 and CDR2 from the germline V gene are MNHEY and SMNVEV (reference sequence). This CDR3 is CASWKGGKGETQYF. The CDR3 DNA is TGTGCCAGCTGGAAGGGGGGGAAAGGAGAGACCCAGTACTTC.

The V gene is TRBV4-3, the J gene TRBJ1-5; D is unclear. The CDR3 consists of 14 residues. V gave up 1 base and J gave up 4 bases, with 8 bases separating them. CDR1 is LGHNA and CDR2 is YSLEER in the germline V gene. The CDR3 sequence is CASSQVRGNQPQHF. The CDR3 DNA reads TGCGCCAGCAGCCAAGTTAGAGGGAATCAGCCCCAGCATTTT.

This clone was seen only once. The gene calls are TRBV11-3 and TRBJ2-1; TRBD2 matches at 13 bases. V dropped 4 bases and J dropped 9; count of bases not matched to a gene: 9. Germline loops: CDR1 SGHNT, CDR2 YENEEA. The CDR3 is 16 amino acids. The CDR3 nucleotides read TGTGCCAGCAGCTCCCGGAACGGGACTAGCGGGATTGAGCAGTTCTTC. It is translated as CASSSRNGTSGIEQFF.

The V gene is TRBV28, the J gene TRBJ2-1; D not resolved. The V gene's germline CDR1 is MDHEN and CDR2 SYDVKM. The V and J ends lost 0 bases and 10 bases respectively, with 13 bases between them. There are 14 residues in the CDR3. The CDR3 spells CASSLWVRHEEQFF. CDR3 coding DNA: TGTGCCAGCAGTTTATGGGTAAGGCACGAGGAGCAGTTCTTC. The whole variable domain, filled in from reference TRBV28 and TRBJ2-1, reads DVKVTQSSRYLVKRTGEKVFLECVQDMDHENMFWYRQDPGLGLRLIYFSYDVKMKEKGDIPEGYSVSREKKERFSLILESASTNQTSMYLCASSLWVRHEEQFFGPGTRLTVL.

The chain joins TRBV19 to TRBJ2-2, with TRBD2 matching over 7 bases. CDR3 size: 15 residues. After removal of 2 bases from V and 6 bases from J, the junction contained 6 bases not matched to a gene. CDR1 is LNHDA, CDR2 SQIVND, per germline (reference sequence). CDR3 nucleotide sequence: TGTGCCAGTAGTATAAGGCGGGAGCGGTCCGGGGAGCTGTTTTTT. It yields the protein CASSIRRERSGELFF.

This chain joins TRBV11-2 and TRBJ2-4; D perhaps matches TRBD2 (5 bases). CDR1 SGHAT and CDR2 FQNNGV come from the germline V gene. The CDR3 extends over 17 amino acids. The V end lost 5 bases, the J end lost 2 bases, and 19 bases lay between the germline ends. The CDR3 is CASSAETGMFSKNIQYF. CDR3 DNA: TGTGCCAGCAGCGCCGAAACGGGGATGTTCTCCAAAAACATTCAGTACTTC.

The CDR3 sequence is CATSTRDYGENEQYF. CDR3 DNA sequence: TGTGCCACCAGCACTCGAGACTACGGGGAGAACGAGCAGTACTTC. V usage is TRBV15 and J usage is TRBJ2-7, with D perhaps matching TRBD2 (5 bases). The CDR3 loop spans 15 amino acids. Germline values: CDR1 LNHNV, CDR2 YYDKDF (reference sequence). V was clipped by 4 bases and J by 5 bases, with 18 bases between them.

The chain carries TRBV2 and TRBJ2-1; possibly TRBD1 or TRBD2 for D (6 bases each). Per the germline V gene, CDR1 is SNHLY and CDR2 is FYNNEI. The CDR3 contains 14 residues. V lost 3 bases to trimming and J lost 4 bases, with 10 bases between them. CDR3 region: CASSDGGLYNEQFF. The CDR3 nucleotides read TGTGCCAGCAGTGATGGGGGGCTTTACAATGAGCAGTTCTTC. The full variable domain, rest sourced from reference TRBV2 and TRBJ2-1, is EPEVTQTPSHQVTQMGQEVILRCVPISNHLYFYWYRQILGQKVEFLVSFYNNEISEKSEIFDDQFSVERPDGSNFTLKIRSTKLEDSAMYFCASSDGGLYNEQFFGPGTRLTVL.

The CDR3 is CASSDYLRGLQYEQYF. DNA of the CDR3: TGTGCCAGCAGTGATTACCTCCGTGGACTCCAATACGAGCAGTACTTC. The chain links TRBV6-1 to TRBJ2-7, with a weak D call TRBD2 (5 bases). CDR1 is MNHNS, CDR2 SASEGT, per germline. The CDR3 is made up of 16 amino acids. The germline V and J ends were trimmed by 3 bases and 4 bases, with 19 bases remaining between them.